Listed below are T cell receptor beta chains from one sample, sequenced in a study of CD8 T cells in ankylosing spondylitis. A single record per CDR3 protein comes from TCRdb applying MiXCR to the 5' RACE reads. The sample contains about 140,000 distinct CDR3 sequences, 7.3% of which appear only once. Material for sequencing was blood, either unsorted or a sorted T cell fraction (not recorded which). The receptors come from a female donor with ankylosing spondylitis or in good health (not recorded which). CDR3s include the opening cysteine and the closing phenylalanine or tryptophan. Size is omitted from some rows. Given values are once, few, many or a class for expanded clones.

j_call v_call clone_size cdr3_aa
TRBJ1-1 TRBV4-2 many CASSHHRGENTEAFF
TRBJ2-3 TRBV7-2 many CASSIPAGLGGDTQYF
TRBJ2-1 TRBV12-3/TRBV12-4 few CASSFAPGGDNEQFF
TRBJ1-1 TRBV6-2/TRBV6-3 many CASSLTQGRRSTEAFF
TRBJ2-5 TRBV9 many CASSVGTFQETQYF
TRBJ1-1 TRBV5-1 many CASSLPGLGAFF
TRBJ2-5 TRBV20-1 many CSARGPGAETQYF
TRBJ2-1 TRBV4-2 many CASSQDLDRVFTRNEQFF
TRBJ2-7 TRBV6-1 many CASSRQFTYEQYF
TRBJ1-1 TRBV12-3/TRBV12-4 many CASSLKGEINTEAFF
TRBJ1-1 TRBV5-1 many CASSFYGGRAEAFF
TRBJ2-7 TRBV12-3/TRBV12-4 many CASSFAGGRYEQYF
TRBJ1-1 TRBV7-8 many CASSAIRRKHTEAFF
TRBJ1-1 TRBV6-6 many CASRAEAFF
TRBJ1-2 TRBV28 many CASSLAGHGYTF
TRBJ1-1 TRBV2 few CEPTEAFF
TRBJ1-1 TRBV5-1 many CASRTTGGAAEAFF
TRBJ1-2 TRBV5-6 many CASSLPKGIYGYTF
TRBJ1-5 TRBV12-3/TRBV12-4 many CASSSRWGGNQPQHF
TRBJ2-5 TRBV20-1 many CSASLGETQYF
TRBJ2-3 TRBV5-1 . CASSPLAGSSQYF
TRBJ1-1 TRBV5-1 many CASSMGTGLGMNTEAFF
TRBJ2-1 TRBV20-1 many CSARVAAEQFF
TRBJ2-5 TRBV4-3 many CASSQEAGDETQYF
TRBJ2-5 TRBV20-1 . CSASSGTSGGGSEETQYF
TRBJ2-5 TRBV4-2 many CASSQGEGVFQETQYF
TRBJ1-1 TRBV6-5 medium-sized CASSTGMNTEAFF
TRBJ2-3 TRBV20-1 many CSPAGGPDTQYF
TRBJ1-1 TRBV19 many CASSRDRGVAEAFF
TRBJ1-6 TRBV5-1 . CASSLTKGALNSPLHF
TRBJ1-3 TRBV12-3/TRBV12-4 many CASSTSRGTSSGNTIYF
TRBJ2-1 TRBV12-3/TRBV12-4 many CASRITSLSSYNEQFF
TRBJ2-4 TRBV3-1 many CASSQVTGDIQYF
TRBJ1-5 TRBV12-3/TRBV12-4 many CASSLGTQGSNQPQHF
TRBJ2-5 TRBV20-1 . CSASREAQGVRETQYF
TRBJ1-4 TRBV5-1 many CASSPPPGSTNEKLFF
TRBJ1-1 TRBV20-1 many CSARGEGTEAFF
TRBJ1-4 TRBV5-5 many CASSNPGQATEKLFF
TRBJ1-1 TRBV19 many CASSPGQGMNTEAFF
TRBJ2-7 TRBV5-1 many CASSWGQAGEQYF
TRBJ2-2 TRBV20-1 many CSATGLAGANTGELFF
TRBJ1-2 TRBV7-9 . CASSSDSIYGYTF
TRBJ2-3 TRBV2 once CVSSEGTSRDTQYF
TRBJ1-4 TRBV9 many CASSVGGTNEKLFF
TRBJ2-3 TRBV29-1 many CSVEAGTGDTQYF
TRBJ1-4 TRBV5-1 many CASSLDPGTNEKLFF
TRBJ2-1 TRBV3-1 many CASSQDWGEQFF
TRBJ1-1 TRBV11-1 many CASSLSNRGTSLNTEAFF
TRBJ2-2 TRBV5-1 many CASSITTAHTGELFF
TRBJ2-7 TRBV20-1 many CSARDRSASLLLEQYF
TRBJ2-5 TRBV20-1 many CSASKGTQYF